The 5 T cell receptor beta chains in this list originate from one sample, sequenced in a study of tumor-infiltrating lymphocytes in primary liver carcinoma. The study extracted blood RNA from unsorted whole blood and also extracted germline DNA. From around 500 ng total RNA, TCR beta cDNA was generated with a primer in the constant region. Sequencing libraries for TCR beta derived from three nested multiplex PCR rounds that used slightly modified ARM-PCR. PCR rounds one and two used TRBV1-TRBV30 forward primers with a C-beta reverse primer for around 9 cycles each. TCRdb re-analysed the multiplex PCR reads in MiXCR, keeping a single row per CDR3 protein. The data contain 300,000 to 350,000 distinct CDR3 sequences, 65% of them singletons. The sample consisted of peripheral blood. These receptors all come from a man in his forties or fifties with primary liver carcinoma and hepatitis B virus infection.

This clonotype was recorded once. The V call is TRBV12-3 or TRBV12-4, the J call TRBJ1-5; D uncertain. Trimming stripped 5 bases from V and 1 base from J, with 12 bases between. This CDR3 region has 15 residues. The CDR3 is CASSRRSESNQPQHF. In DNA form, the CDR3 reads TGTGCCAGCAGTCGGAGGTCGGAGAGCAATCAGCCCCAGCATTTT.

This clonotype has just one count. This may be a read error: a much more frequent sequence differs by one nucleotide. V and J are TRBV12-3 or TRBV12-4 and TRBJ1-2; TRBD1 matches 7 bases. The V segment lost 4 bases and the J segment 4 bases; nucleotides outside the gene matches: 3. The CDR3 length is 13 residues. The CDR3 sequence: CASSWDSSYGYTF. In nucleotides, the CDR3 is TGTGCCAGCAGTTGGGACAGCAGCTATGGCTACACCTTC.

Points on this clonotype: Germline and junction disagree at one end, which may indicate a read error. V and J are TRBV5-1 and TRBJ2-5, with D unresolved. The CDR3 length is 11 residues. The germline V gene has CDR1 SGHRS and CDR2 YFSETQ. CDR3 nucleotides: TGCGCCAGCAGCTTGGAAGAGACCCGGTACTTC. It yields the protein CASSLEETRYF.

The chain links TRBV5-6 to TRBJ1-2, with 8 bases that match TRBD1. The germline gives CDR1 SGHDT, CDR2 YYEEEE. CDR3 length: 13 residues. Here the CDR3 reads CDSNLVGTGGYTF. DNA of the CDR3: TGTGATAGCAACTTGGTTGGGACAGGAGGCTACACCTTC.

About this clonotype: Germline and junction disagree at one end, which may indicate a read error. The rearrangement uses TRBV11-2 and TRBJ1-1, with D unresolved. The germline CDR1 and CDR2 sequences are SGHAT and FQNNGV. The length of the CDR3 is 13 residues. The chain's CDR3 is CASSLMGKTEAFF. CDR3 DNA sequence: TGTGCCAGCAGCTTGATGGGGAAGACTGAAGCATTCTTT.